This entry concerns a single T cell receptor beta chain. The CDR3 extends over 15 amino acids. Germline V CDR1 and CDR2: SGHRS, YFSETQ. The germline V and J ends were trimmed by 5 bases and 1 base, with 15 bases remaining between them. The data were produced by immunoSEQ multiplex PCR, yet TCRdb's version contains in-frame clones alone and is incomplete. The repertoire includes 150,000 or so clones, 70% to 85% of them detected once, and just over 9% sits in the top ten. This sample is part of a study of blood T cell repertoires in COVID-19. Across the study: Specimens from acute and convalescent COVID-19 originated in the United States, Italy and Spain. PBMCs, B-cell-depleted T cells, or T cells provided the cDNA or gDNA that made up the material.

The sequenced sample consisted of PBMCs or T cells enriched from blood (not recorded which). The sequence was collected from a man in his fifties or sixties who had recovered from COVID-19. V and J are TRBV5-1 and TRBJ1-1, with D perhaps TRBD1 (6 bases). The CDR3 DNA reads TGCGCCAGCAGTTTCCAAGGACAGCCGAACACTGAAGCTTTCTTT. Translating gives CASSFQGQPNTEAFF.